This is a list of T cell receptor beta chains from one sample in a study of T cells in Graves' hyperthyroidism and ophthalmopathy. TCRdb passed the multiplex PCR reads through MiXCR, listing each CDR3 protein once. The sample records fewer than 600,000 distinct CDR3 sequences, approximately 14% being singletons. The sequencing input was blood. The receptors here all came from a woman in her 40s with Graves' hyperthyroidism. Both conserved end residues are part of each CDR3. Each record gives: V gene, D gene, clone size, J gene, CDR3 DNA, CDR3 protein. D genes are given only for firm matches. Some rows mark clone size as missing; the rest say once, few, many or name a class of expanded clone.

v_gene: TRBV5-1; d_gene: -; abundance: -; j_gene: TRBJ2-7; CDR3nt: TGCGCCAGCAGCTTAACGGCCATAAACTACGAGCAGTACTTC; CDR3aa: CASSLTAINYEQYF
v_gene: TRBV29-1; d_gene: -; abundance: many; j_gene: TRBJ1-2; CDR3nt: TGCAGCGTTGAGGACGAGGGATCTGGCTACACCTTC; CDR3aa: CSVEDEGSGYTF
v_gene: TRBV28; d_gene: -; abundance: few; j_gene: TRBJ2-7; CDR3nt: TGTGCCAGCAGTTTATCGGCGGGACGGCGTACGGAGCAGTACTTC; CDR3aa: CASSLSAGRRTEQYF
v_gene: TRBV5-4; d_gene: -; abundance: -; j_gene: TRBJ1-2; CDR3nt: TGTGCCAGCACCTCAGGCTCAGCTAACTATGGCTACACCTTC; CDR3aa: CASTSGSANYGYTF
v_gene: TRBV5-1; d_gene: -; abundance: many; j_gene: TRBJ2-3; CDR3nt: TGCGCCAGCAGCTTGGGCCCTCCTGATACGCAGTATTTT; CDR3aa: CASSLGPPDTQYF
v_gene: TRBV29-1; d_gene: TRBD2; abundance: many; j_gene: TRBJ2-1; CDR3nt: TGCAGCGTTGAAAGCGGGAATGCGAATGAGCAGTTCTTC; CDR3aa: CSVESGNANEQFF
v_gene: TRBV6-9; d_gene: TRBD2; abundance: few; j_gene: TRBJ2-5; CDR3nt: TGCGCCAGCAGTTTACGGCCAGCGGGAGAGCCCCAGTACTTC; CDR3aa: CASSLRPAGEPQYF
v_gene: TRBV11-2; d_gene: -; abundance: -; j_gene: TRBJ2-3; CDR3nt: TGTGCCAGCAGCTTAGGAGTGGGGCGGAGCACAGATACGCAGTATTTT; CDR3aa: CASSLGVGRSTDTQYF
v_gene: TRBV12-3/TRBV12-4; d_gene: -; abundance: few; j_gene: TRBJ2-7; CDR3nt: TGTGCCAGCAGTTTAGAGAGGGGCCCTACCTACGAGCAGTACTTC; CDR3aa: CASSLERGPTYEQYF
v_gene: TRBV7-2; d_gene: TRBD1; abundance: many; j_gene: TRBJ2-5; CDR3nt: TGTGCCAGCAGCCACCGGGACAGGGGGCGCCCCCAAGAGACCCAGTACTTC; CDR3aa: CASSHRDRGRPQETQYF
v_gene: TRBV3-1; d_gene: -; abundance: many; j_gene: TRBJ1-1; CDR3nt: TGTGCCAGCAGCCCACGTCCCTTCACTGAAGCTTTCTTT; CDR3aa: CASSPRPFTEAFF
v_gene: TRBV11-3; d_gene: -; abundance: few; j_gene: TRBJ1-1; CDR3nt: TGTGCCAGCAGCTCCAGGGGAATAGGCACTGAAGCTTTCTTT; CDR3aa: CASSSRGIGTEAFF
v_gene: TRBV7-9; d_gene: TRBD2; abundance: many; j_gene: TRBJ2-3; CDR3nt: TGTGCCAGCAGCCCTGGGACTAGCGGGACCCTGGGAGATACGCAGTATTTT; CDR3aa: CASSPGTSGTLGDTQYF
v_gene: TRBV7-2; d_gene: TRBD2; abundance: -; j_gene: TRBJ2-1; CDR3nt: TGTGCCAGCAGCGCAGCCCTACTAGCGAATGAGCAGTTCTTC; CDR3aa: CASSAALLANEQFF
v_gene: TRBV7-8; d_gene: TRBD2; abundance: once; j_gene: TRBJ2-7; CDR3nt: TGTGCCGGCAGCTCCTTAGCGGGGTCCTACGAGCAGTACTTC; CDR3aa: CAGSSLAGSYEQYF
v_gene: TRBV7-8; d_gene: -; abundance: -; j_gene: TRBJ2-2; CDR3nt: TGTGCCAGCAGCCCCCGGGAAGCCACCGGGGAGCTGTTTTTT; CDR3aa: CASSPREATGELFF
v_gene: TRBV14; d_gene: -; abundance: many; j_gene: TRBJ2-3; CDR3nt: TGTGCCAGCAGCCAGGACCGATACACAGATACGCAGTATTTT; CDR3aa: CASSQDRYTDTQYF
v_gene: TRBV14; d_gene: -; abundance: many; j_gene: TRBJ1-2; CDR3nt: TGTGCCAGCAGCCTGTTAACTCCTTGGGACTATGGCTACACCTTC; CDR3aa: CASSLLTPWDYGYTF
v_gene: TRBV20-1; d_gene: -; abundance: many; j_gene: TRBJ1-2; CDR3nt: TGCAGTGCCAGGGAACTCCAGAAGCTTTATGGCTACACCTTC; CDR3aa: CSARELQKLYGYTF
v_gene: TRBV7-2; d_gene: -; abundance: -; j_gene: TRBJ1-1; CDR3nt: TGTGCCAGCAGCCCAGAAGGAGGGGGCACTGAAGCTTTCTTT; CDR3aa: CASSPEGGGTEAFF
v_gene: TRBV4-1; d_gene: TRBD2; abundance: -; j_gene: TRBJ2-7; CDR3nt: TGCGCCAGCAGCCAAGCCGTAGCGGGAGGATTCTACGAGCAGTACTTC; CDR3aa: CASSQAVAGGFYEQYF
v_gene: TRBV5-1; d_gene: -; abundance: many; j_gene: TRBJ2-1; CDR3nt: TGCGCCAGCAGCTCGGAGGGACCCAATGAGCAGTTCTTC; CDR3aa: CASSSEGPNEQFF
v_gene: TRBV29-1; d_gene: -; abundance: few; j_gene: TRBJ1-1; CDR3nt: TGCAGCGTAACTGGGGGGACCACCTACACTGAAGCTTTCTTT; CDR3aa: CSVTGGTTYTEAFF
v_gene: TRBV5-1; d_gene: -; abundance: few; j_gene: TRBJ2-4; CDR3nt: TGCGCCAGCAGCATCGACAGGGCGGGGAGCATTCAGTACTTC; CDR3aa: CASSIDRAGSIQYF
v_gene: TRBV29-1; d_gene: -; abundance: many; j_gene: TRBJ2-3; CDR3nt: TGCAGCGTTGACGGAGTATTACAGGGAGTTGGGACAGATACGCAGTATTTT; CDR3aa: CSVDGVLQGVGTDTQYF
v_gene: TRBV6-1; d_gene: -; abundance: many; j_gene: TRBJ2-5; CDR3nt: TGTGCCAGCAGTGGACACCCCGCGACTAAAGAGACCCAGTACTTC; CDR3aa: CASSGHPATKETQYF